These 4 T cell receptor beta chains were sequenced from one sample in a study of cytomegalovirus exposure and HLA in healthy donors. Profiling relied on immunoSEQ multiplex PCR, and the TCRdb table lists in-frame clones only, not all of them. Here the sample spans roughly 98,000 clones, about 90% being singletons. Sequenced material: PBMCs. The receptors originated from a man younger than 30 in good health and CMV-seropositive.

The chain is built from TRBV6-1 and TRBJ2-3; D gene unclear. There are 12 residues in the CDR3. Looked up from germline, CDR1 is MNHNS and CDR2 is SASEGT. V lost 6 bases and J 2 bases, leaving 6 bases between the germline ends. The CDR3 protein is CASRGPTDTQYF. In nucleotides, the CDR3 is TGTGCCAGCAGGGGCCCCACAGATACGCAGTATTTT.

In DNA, the CDR3 is TGCGCCAGCAGCCCGGACCTAGCGGGAGGGGACGAGCAGTACTTC. Its protein product is CASSPDLAGGDEQYF. The gene calls are TRBV5-1 and TRBJ2-7; TRBD2 aligns across 12 bases. Germline values: CDR1 SGHRS, CDR2 YFSETQ. The length of the CDR3 is 15 residues. The trim removed 4 bases at V and 5 bases at J, leaving 7 bases unmatched.

This clone appeared a few times. The chain joins TRBV7-9 to TRBJ2-7; unclear D gene. V gave up 3 bases and J gave up 5 bases, with 11 bases separating them. In germline, CDR1 is SEHNR, CDR2 FQNEAQ (reference sequence). The CDR3 is 13 residues long. CDR3 residues: CASSFTSQDEQYF. The DNA for the CDR3 is TGTGCCAGCAGCTTCACCTCTCAGGACGAGCAGTACTTC. The full variable domain, its missing parts supplied by reference TRBV7-9 and TRBJ2-7, is DTGVSQNPRHKITKRGQNVTFRCDPISEHNRLYWYRQTLGQGPEFLTYFQNEAQLEKSRLLSDRFSAERPKGSFSTLEIQRTEQGDSAMYLCASSFTSQDEQYFGPGTRLTVT.

The CDR3 region is CASSLAPGDYTGELFF. Written as DNA, the CDR3 is TGTGCCAGCAGCTTAGCGCCCGGGGACTACACCGGGGAGCTGTTTTTT. The rearrangement links TRBV7-9 to TRBJ2-2, with D perhaps matching TRBD2 (6 bases). The V gene lost 0 bases and the J gene lost 3 bases, with 11 bases spanning the gap. Germline loops: CDR1 SEHNR, CDR2 FQNEAQ (reference sequence). This CDR3 has 16 residues.